The clone carrying this TCR beta chain was observed a handful of times. The antigen remains unidentified. This entry comes from a study of shared clonotypes between healthy human individuals. Study results and limitations: Non-shared clonotypes displayed generation probabilities falling below those of clonotypes present in all four donors. The researchers took only blood, and tissue repertoires probably look different.

Trimming left V 2 bases short and J 0 bases short, with 10 bases between. CDR1 is SEHNR, CDR2 FQNEAQ, per germline (reference sequence). The CDR3 covers 15 residues. The sorted-subset replicate PCRs were given about 210 ng DNA, which is tens of thousands of T cell genomes. In the source study's methods: From ImmunoSEQ came sequences covering only the junction and carrying no quality scores, so filtering differed. Here immunoSEQ multiplex PCR was the method, and the copy in TCRdb shows in-frame clones only, minus some. V, J and clone size are those of that table, while D and trimming were read from the DNA. There are some 980,000 clones in the sample; around 80% occur only once, and about 1.5% lies in the top ten.

The chain is built from TRBV7-9 and TRBJ1-1; D not resolved. The clonotype was recovered from a man aged 18 to 30 in good health. Source material: memory CD4+ T cells sorted from blood. The subset denotes: CD45RA-negative fraction. The CDR3 is CASSLWLDMNTEAFF. The CDR3 DNA is TGTGCCAGCAGCTTATGGCTTGACATGAACACTGAAGCTTTCTTT.